This TCR beta chain originates from a study of blood T cells in healthy people across ages. Study-wide results and caveats: Unknown CMV status may confound age-related changes in expanded clones.

Using a J-beta primer mix together with a sample-barcoded 5' primer, a second PCR was run for roughly 7 to 11 cycles. A template-switch adaptor that had 12 random nucleotides put a tag on each cDNA molecule. MiXCR, run by TCRdb on the 5' RACE reads, gives a single entry per CDR3 protein. Among more than 800,000 distinct CDR3 sequences listed, less than 50% were seen once. Trimming stripped 6 bases from V and 3 bases from J, with 16 bases between. This CDR3 contains 15 residues. Germline CDR1 and CDR2: SGHAT and FQNNGV. At least 5 micrograms of total RNA were extracted per sample. As concerns this clonotype: Its antigen is unidentified.

This sequence originates from a woman aged 60-70 years in good health. This chain joins TRBV11-2 and TRBJ2-3, with D possibly TRBD1 on 6 matching bases. Material for sequencing was blood. CDR3 sequence reads: CASRGSGHVTDTQYF. The CDR3 DNA reads as TGTGCCAGCAGAGGGTCGGGACACGTTACAGATACGCAGTATTTT.